The 3 T cell receptor beta chains presented below share a single source sample, sequenced in a study of T cell repertoires in cytomegalovirus infection. Their cognate antigens are unknown. In TCRdb, the reads were re-called with MiXCR into one record per CDR3 protein. The data contain 830,000 or so distinct CDR3 sequences, approximately 32% of them seen just once; the ten biggest clones take up 12%. Sequenced material: cultured CD8+ T cells from PBMCs, taken from culture after CMV antigen stimulation. These TCRs come from a human donor in good health (CMV status not recorded). Some clones in this sample may be carry-over from other donors' samples.

V is TRBV20-1 and J is TRBJ1-1; maybe TRBD1 (5 bases). This CDR3 has 12 amino acids. Trimming shortened V by 6 bases and J by 5 bases, and 13 bases separated the two germline ends. CDR1 is DFQATT, CDR2 SNEGSKA, per germline (reference sequence). The CDR3 sequence is CSAPRGGTEAFF. Written as DNA, the CDR3 is TGCAGTGCCCCTCGGGGGGGAACTGAAGCTTTCTTT.

At least ten counts were recorded for this clonotype. This sequence joins TRBV7-2 and TRBJ2-2; 10 nucleotides agree with TRBD2. The germline gives CDR1 SGHTA, CDR2 FQGNSA. This CDR3 spans 16 amino acids. With 4 bases clipped from V and 3 bases from J, the junction kept 5 bases outside the gene matches. The CDR3 region has the DNA TGTGCCAGCAGCTCCCTAGCGGGGGTCTACACCGGGGAGCTGTTTTTT. Its translation is CASSSLAGVYTGELFF. Supplemented by reference TRBV7-2 and TRBJ2-2, the full variable domain reads GAGVSQSPSNKVTEKGKDVELRCDPISGHTALYWYRQSLGQGLEFLIYFQGNSAPDKSGLPSDRFSAERTGGSVSTLTIQRTQQEDSAVYLCASSSLAGVYTGELFFGEGSRLTVL.

The rearrangement joins TRBV20-1 to TRBJ2-5, with D possibly TRBD2 on 7 matching bases. The CDR3 runs 16 residues. Trimming pared 0 bases from V and 1 base from J, leaving 15 bases between. The V gene's germline CDR1 is DFQATT and CDR2 SNEGSKA (reference sequence). The CDR3 is CSARDGGGAFQETQYF. CDR3 bases: TGCAGTGCTAGAGATGGGGGGGGGGCCTTCCAAGAGACCCAGTACTTC.